This T cell receptor beta chain was captured by sequencing in a study of regulatory T cells in long-lasting Graves disease (dated by TCRdb to 2020 to 2022). The study in broad terms: Newly diagnosed Graves' disease patients had taken antithyroid drugs for less than 3 months. Peripheral blood TCR sequencing and RNA sequencing compared persistent Graves' disease patients with newly diagnosed Graves' disease patients. The study took place in China and was registered as a clinical trial. A total of around 35 samples underwent TCR sequencing: roughly 13 from persistent and about 20 from newly diagnosed Graves' disease patients. Findings and caveats that apply to the study as a whole: A larger number of public clonotypes was shared among persistent patients (fewer than 3,000) than among newly diagnosed patients (about 990). Preferential use of TRBV28, TRBJ1-2 and TRBJ2-5 was observed in persistent disease, whereas TRBV20-1 and TRBJ2-1 were favored in newly diagnosed disease. The authors acknowledged the small sample size as a limitation that may reduce accuracy. Only peripheral blood was studied, because thyroid tissue, the primary lesion, was inaccessible. Sequencing and analysis were restricted to the TCR beta chain. Compared with newly diagnosed patients, patients with persistent Graves' disease had lower TCR Shannon entropy and fewer highly expanded clones, which suggests clonal expansion.

Libraries were built with multiplex PCR. The instrument was an Illumina HiSeq 4000. CDR3 regions were amplified by Arm-PCR with iRepertoire HTBI primers to construct TCR beta libraries. Gel purification was performed on PCR products prior to sequencing. Concerning the study's data processing: A total of 62 TRBV and 14 TRBJ segments were identified across samples and were used for gene usage analysis of CDR3 amino acid clonotypes. Filtered high-quality paired reads were merged into contigs using COPE and FqMerger. Contigs were aligned with BLAST to IMGT TRBV, TRBD and TRBJ reference genes, and CDR3 was defined per IMGT. Clonotypes above 0.1% frequency were classified as highly expanded clones. Repertoire diversity was measured by Shannon entropy, and V-J evenness by the Gini coefficient. A clonotype was considered public if more than one individual shared it. TCRdb handled the public reads itself, with Q25 trimming in fastp and clone calling in MiXCR, and kept productive beta chains. CDR3 protein sequences are deduplicated, and each keeps its most common genes and DNA. Clone size and V and J calls follow TCRdb, not the original study. The sample includes about 540,000 distinct CDR3 sequences, with roughly 13% observed a single time. Under 10% of the sample comes from the top ten.

The germline V gene specifies SGHAT as CDR1 and FQNNGV as CDR2. From the cysteine through the phenylalanine, the CDR3 covers 14 amino acids. Only the CDR3 DNA is retained, 42 bases long and in frame from the first base. The V and J ends are trimmed by 3 bases and 6 bases, leaving 12 bases between them. This clonotype has ten or more counts. Its antigen specificity is not known. Base qualities were left out, and no much larger clone turns up one base away. Explained via the paper, the time point label denotes: newly diagnosed GD, antithyroid drugs for less than 3 months. RNA was extracted from PBMCs in TRIzol for both TCR sequencing and RNA sequencing. Graves' disease was diagnosed according to American Thyroid Association guidelines. Recruitment of patients was carried out at an endocrinology department in Xi'an, China. From each patient, approximately 10 milliliters of peripheral blood was collected into an EDTA anticoagulant tube. Ficoll Paque Plus density gradient separation was used to isolate PBMCs, and no further T cell sorting was performed. An Agilent 2100 Bioanalyzer and agarose gel were used to check RNA quality, and a NanoDrop 2000 was used to measure RNA concentration.

The same data also contributed to another study, on T cells in Graves' hyperthyroidism and ophthalmopathy. Per that second paper: Graves' hyperthyroidism was defined as stable when no progression to ophthalmopathy occurred over 18 months of follow-up. Hyperthyroidism patients were newly diagnosed, had a disease duration of under 2 months, and were aged 18 to 65 years. Patients with uncontrolled infections, other autoimmune diseases, pregnancy or lactation were excluded. Clinical symptoms, serum thyroxine and TRAb, thyroid ultrasound, and orbital computed tomography formed the basis for the diagnoses. The first round of RT-PCR for the TCR CDR3 was performed with the HTBI primer set and the Qiagen OneStep RT-PCR kit. Most expanded thyroid clonotypes (frequency above 0.001) were also found in blood, which suggests that blood repertoires may mirror thyroid immune responses. In cross-validation, a model built on a 13 V-J signature told ophthalmopathy apart from stable hyperthyroidism with just under 90% sensitivity and about 81% specificity, and in testing the same model reached 80%/75%. In validation, progression to ophthalmopathy was predicted by the model with 70.59% sensitivity and 72.22% specificity, a median of 6.5 months before onset. A discovery cohort of around 98 patients, 43 with Graves' ophthalmopathy and over 55 with stable Graves' hyperthyroidism, was used to find distinguishing TCR V-J signatures. Whether ophthalmopathy could be predicted prospectively was tested in an independent validation cohort made up of about 20 hyperthyroidism patients plus 17 patients who later progressed to ophthalmopathy. The 95 to 100 discovery patients were randomly divided into training and test sets at a 7:3 ratio. The study also compared thyroid tissue and blood T-cell repertoires from over 5 Graves' hyperthyroidism patients. After sampling, hyperthyroidism patients received methimazole starting at 30 mg daily, and ophthalmopathy patients received high-dose intravenous methylprednisolone. A second multiplex PCR round built the libraries, followed by size selection and purification. The libraries were sequenced on an Illumina HiSeq2000 using paired-end 100 bp reads. SOAPnuke was used to process the raw data, with reads discarded if the reads contained adapters or uncalled bases, had a mean Phred below 15, or lacked an exact constant-primer or identifier match. COPE v1.2.5 was used to merge the high-quality paired reads, and each unique nucleotide sequence was defined as a clonotype. MiTCR v1.1 was used to align clonotypes to the IMGT TRBV, TRBD and TRBJ reference segments. The analysis was restricted to V-J combinations with a frequency above 0.0001, which together covered 99.2% of the repertoires. A TCS score was defined as the ratio of F50 (clonal expansion) to E x V (chaos), with BLOSUM62-based TCRdist applied between CDR3 peptides within each V-J. Welch's t-statistics and random forest reduced fewer than 600 V-J features to roughly 13, which were used in a naive Bayes classifier (R e1071). Sample size was not statistically predetermined, and blinding of investigators to group allocation was not performed. TCR Vbeta CDR3 sequencing of some 140 peripheral blood samples (over 40 ophthalmopathy, some 75 hyperthyroidism and approximately 17 progressor patients) is reported in the paper.

The sequence came from a man aged 25 to 40 with Graves disease. Donor details come from another sample of the same person, matched by shared clones. The specimen comprised peripheral blood mononuclear cells (PBMCs), sampled at new diagnosis, from a patient treated with antithyroid drugs. This receptor chain uses TRBV11-2 and TRBJ2-1, and possibly TRBD2, on 5 matching bases. For the CDR3, the sequence is CASSLGAAFNEQFF. The DNA reads TGTGCCAGCAGCTTGGGAGCGGCCTTCAATGAGCAGTTCTTC.